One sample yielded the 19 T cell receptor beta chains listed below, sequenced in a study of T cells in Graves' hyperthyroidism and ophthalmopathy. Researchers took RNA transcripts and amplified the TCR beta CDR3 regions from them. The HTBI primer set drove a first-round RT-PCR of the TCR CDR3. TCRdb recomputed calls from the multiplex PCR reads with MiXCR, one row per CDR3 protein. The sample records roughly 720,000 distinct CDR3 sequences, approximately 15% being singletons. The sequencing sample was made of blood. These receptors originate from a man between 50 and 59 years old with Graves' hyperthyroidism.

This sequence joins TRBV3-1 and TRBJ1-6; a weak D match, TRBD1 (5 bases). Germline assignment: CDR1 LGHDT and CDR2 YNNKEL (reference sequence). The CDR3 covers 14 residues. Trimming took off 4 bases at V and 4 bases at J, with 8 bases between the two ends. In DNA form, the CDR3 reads TGTGCCAGCAGCCCGACAGAGTATAATTCACCCCTCCACTTT. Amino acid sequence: CASSPTEYNSPLHF.

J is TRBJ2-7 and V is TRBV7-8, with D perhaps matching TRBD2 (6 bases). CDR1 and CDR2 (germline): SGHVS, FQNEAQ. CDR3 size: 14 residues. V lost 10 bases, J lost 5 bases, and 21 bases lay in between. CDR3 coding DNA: TGTGCCACGCGGGAATTCGTTGAAGGTGACGAGCAGTACTTC. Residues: CATREFVEGDEQYF. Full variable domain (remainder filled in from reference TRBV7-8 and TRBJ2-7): GAGVSQSPRYKVAKRGQDVALRCDPISGHVSLFWYQQALGQGPEFLTYFQNEAQLDKSGLPSDRFFAERPEGSVSTLKIQRTQQEDSAVYLCATREFVEGDEQYFGPGTRLTVT.

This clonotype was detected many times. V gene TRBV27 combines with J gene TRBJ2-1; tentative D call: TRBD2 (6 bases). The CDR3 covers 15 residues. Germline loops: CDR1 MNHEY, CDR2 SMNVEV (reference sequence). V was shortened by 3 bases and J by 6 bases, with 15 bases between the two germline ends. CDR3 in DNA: TGTGCCAGCAGTTTTGGAGGGAGAGTCTCCAATGAGCAGTTCTTC. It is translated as CASSFGGRVSNEQFF.

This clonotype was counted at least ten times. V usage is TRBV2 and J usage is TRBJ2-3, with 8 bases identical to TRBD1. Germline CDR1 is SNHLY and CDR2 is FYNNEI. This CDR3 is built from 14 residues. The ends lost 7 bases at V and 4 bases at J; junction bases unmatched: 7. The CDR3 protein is CASNWSGGSDTQYF. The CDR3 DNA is TGTGCCAGCAACTGGTCAGGGGGCTCAGATACGCAGTATTTT.

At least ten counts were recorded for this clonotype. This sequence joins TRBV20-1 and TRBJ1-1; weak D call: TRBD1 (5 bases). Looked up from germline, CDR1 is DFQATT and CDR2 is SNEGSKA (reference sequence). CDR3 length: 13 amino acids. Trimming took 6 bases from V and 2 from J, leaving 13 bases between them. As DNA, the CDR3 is TGCAGTGCCCGGGGGACGGCAAACACTGAAGCTTTCTTT. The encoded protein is CSARGTANTEAFF.

This CDR3 reads CSARVPSSYEQYF. As DNA, the CDR3 is TGCAGTGCTAGAGTGCCTAGCTCCTACGAGCAGTACTTC. The chain has TRBV20-1 and TRBJ2-7; D ambiguous. CDR1 is DFQATT and CDR2 is SNEGSKA in the germline V gene (reference sequence). The CDR3 totals 13 residues. V lost 1 base, J lost 0 bases, and 7 bases lay in between.

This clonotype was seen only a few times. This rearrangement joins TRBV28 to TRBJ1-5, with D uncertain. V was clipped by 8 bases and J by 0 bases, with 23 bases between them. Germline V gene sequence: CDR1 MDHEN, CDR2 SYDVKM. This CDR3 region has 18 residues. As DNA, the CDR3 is TGTGCCAGCCCCCCCAGGCACCAAATACCGGGTAGCAATCAGCCCCAGCATTTT. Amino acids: CASPPRHQIPGSNQPQHF.

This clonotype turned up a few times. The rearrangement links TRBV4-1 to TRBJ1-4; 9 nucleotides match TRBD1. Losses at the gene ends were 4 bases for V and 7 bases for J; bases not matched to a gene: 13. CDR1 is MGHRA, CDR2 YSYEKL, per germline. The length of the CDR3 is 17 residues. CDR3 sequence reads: CASSRKGRDREGEKLFF. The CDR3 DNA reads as TGCGCCAGCAGCCGAAAAGGACGGGACAGGGAAGGTGAAAAACTGTTTTTT.

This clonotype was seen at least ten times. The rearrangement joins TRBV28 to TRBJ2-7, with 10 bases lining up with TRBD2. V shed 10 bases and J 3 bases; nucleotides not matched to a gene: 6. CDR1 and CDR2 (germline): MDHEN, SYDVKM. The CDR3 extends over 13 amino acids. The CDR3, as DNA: TGTGCCACATCTAGCGGGAGAGGCTACGAGCAGTACTTC. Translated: CATSSGRGYEQYF.

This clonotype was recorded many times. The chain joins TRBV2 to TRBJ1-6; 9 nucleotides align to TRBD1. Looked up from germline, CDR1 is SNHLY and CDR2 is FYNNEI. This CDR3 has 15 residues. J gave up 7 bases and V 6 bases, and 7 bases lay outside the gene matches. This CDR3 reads CASRSGTGMNSPLHF. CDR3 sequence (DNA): TGTGCCAGCAGATCCGGGACAGGGATGAATTCACCCCTCCACTTT.

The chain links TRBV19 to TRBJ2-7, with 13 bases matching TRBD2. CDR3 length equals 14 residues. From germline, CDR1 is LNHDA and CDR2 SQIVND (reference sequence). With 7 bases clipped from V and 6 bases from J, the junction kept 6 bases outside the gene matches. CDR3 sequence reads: CASIETSGRSEQYF. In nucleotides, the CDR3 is TGTGCCAGTATCGAGACTAGCGGGAGGAGCGAGCAGTACTTC.

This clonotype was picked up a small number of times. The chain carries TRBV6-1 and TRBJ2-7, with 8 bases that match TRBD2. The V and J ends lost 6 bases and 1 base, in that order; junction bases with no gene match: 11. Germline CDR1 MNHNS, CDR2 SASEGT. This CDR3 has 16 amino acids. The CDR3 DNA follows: TGTGCCAGCAGGCCCACCGGGGGGGGGGGTTCCTACGAGCAGTACTTC. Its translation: CASRPTGGGGSYEQYF.

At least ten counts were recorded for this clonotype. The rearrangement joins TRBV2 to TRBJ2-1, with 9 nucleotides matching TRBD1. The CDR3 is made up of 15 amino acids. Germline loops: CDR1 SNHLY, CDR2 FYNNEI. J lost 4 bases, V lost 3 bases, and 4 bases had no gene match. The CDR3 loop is CASSEKGQGYNEQFF. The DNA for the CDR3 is TGTGCCAGCAGTGAGAAGGGACAGGGATACAATGAGCAGTTCTTC.

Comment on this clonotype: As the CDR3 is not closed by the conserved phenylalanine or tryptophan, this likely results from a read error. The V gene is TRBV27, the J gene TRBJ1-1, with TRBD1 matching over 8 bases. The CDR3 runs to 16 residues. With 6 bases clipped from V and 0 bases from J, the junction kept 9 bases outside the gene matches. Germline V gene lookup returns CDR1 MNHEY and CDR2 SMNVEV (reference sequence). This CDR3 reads CASRRTGSGMNTEAFS. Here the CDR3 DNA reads TGTGCCAGCAGACGGACAGGGTCGGGGATGAACACTGAAGCTTTCTCT.

DNA of the CDR3: TGTGCCAGCAGCTTAGGGGGACAGGGAGGCAATCAGCCCCAGCATTTT. It yields the protein CASSLGGQGGNQPQHF. The V gene is TRBV7-9, the J gene TRBJ1-5, with 9 positions matching TRBD1. The CDR3 extends over 16 amino acids. V trimming: 1 base; J trimming: 2 bases; junction bases outside the gene matches: 3. Germline lookup yields CDR1 SEHNR and CDR2 FQNEAQ (reference sequence). The complete variable domain, with remaining parts taken from reference TRBV7-9 and TRBJ1-5, reads DTGVSQNPRHKITKRGQNVTFRCDPISEHNRLYWYRQTLGQGPEFLTYFQNEAQLEKSRLLSDRFSAERPKGSFSTLEIQRTEQGDSAMYLCASSLGGQGGNQPQHFGDGTRLSIL.

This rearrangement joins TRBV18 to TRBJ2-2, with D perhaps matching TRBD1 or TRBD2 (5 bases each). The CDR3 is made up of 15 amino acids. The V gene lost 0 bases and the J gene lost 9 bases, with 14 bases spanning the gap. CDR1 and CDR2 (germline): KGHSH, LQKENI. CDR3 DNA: TGTGCCAGCTCACCACCGGGACCGCCCGACTGGGAGCTGTTTTTT. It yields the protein CASSPPGPPDWELFF.

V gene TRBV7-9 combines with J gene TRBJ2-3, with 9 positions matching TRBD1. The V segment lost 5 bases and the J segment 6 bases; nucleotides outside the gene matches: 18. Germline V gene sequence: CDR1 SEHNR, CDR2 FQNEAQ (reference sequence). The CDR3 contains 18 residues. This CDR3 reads CASSTDSGTGFPGDTQYF. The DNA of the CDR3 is TGTGCCAGCAGCACCGATTCCGGGACAGGGTTTCCGGGGGATACGCAGTATTTT.

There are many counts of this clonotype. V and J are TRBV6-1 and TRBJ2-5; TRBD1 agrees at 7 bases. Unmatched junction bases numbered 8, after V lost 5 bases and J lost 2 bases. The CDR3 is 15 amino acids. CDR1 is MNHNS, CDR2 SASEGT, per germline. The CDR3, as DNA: TGTGCCAGCAGTTACACTCCGGGACAGCAAGAGACCCAGTACTTC. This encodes CASSYTPGQQETQYF.

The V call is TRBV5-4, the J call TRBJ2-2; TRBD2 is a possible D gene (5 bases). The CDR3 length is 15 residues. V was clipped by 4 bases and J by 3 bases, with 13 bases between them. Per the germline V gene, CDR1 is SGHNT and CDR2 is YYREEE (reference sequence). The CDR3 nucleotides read TGTGCCAGCAGCCACGAGCGGAGAGACACCGGGGAGCTGTTTTTT. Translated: CASSHERRDTGELFF.